This passage covers 25 T cell receptor beta chains from one sample sequenced in a study of cytomegalovirus exposure and HLA in healthy donors. Assay used: immunoSEQ multiplex PCR; TCRdb lists only in-frame clones, some missing. The repertoire holds about 200,000 clones, roughly 86% seen once, with more than 1.4% in the top ten. Material for sequencing was PBMCs. These receptors were obtained from a woman younger than 35 in good health and CMV-seronegative.

V and J are TRBV5-1 and TRBJ2-2, with D possibly matching TRBD1 (5 bases). Per germline, CDR1 SGHRS and CDR2 YFSETQ. CDR3 length: 14 amino acids. V was shortened by 0 bases and J by 7 bases, with 10 bases between the two germline ends. CDR3 sequence (DNA): TGCGCCAGCAGCTTGGGGCCACAGGACGGGGAGCTGTTTTTT. Residues: CASSLGPQDGELFF.

The J gene is TRBJ1-2, the V gene TRBV5-6, with D uncertain. The CDR3 sequence is 15 residues long. V lost 6 bases to trimming and J lost 5 bases, with 20 bases between them. The germline V gene has CDR1 SGHDT and CDR2 YYEEEE. Here the CDR3 DNA reads TGTGCCAGCAACGAGCAGCCGGGAACCGTGTATGGCTACACCTTC. Encoded protein: CASNEQPGTVYGYTF.

The gene calls are TRBV5-4 and TRBJ1-4; 7 bases align to TRBD1. J lost 8 bases, V lost 0 bases, and 10 bases had no gene match. The CDR3 has 16 residues. CDR1 SGHNT and CDR2 YYREEE come from the germline V gene (reference sequence). The CDR3 here is CASSLGRGKLQEKLFF. CDR3 nucleotide sequence: TGTGCCAGCAGCTTGGGCAGGGGGAAGTTACAGGAAAAACTGTTTTTT.

The rearrangement uses TRBV4-1 and TRBJ1-2; 7 positions match TRBD1. J lost 3 bases, V lost 2 bases, and 0 bases had no gene match. This CDR3 contains 13 residues. The germline V gene encodes CDR1 MGHRA and CDR2 YSYEKL. CDR3: CASSQTGDYGYTF. The DNA for the CDR3 is TGCGCCAGCAGCCAAACAGGGGACTATGGCTACACCTTC.

In regard to this clone: Other DNA sequences within the sample encode an identical CDR3. The V and J genes are TRBV5-1 and TRBJ2-7, with TRBD1 matching 10 bases. The trim removed 4 bases at V and 4 bases at J, leaving 5 bases unmatched. The CDR3 is made up of 14 amino acids. Germline loops: CDR1 SGHRS, CDR2 YFSETQ. The CDR3 DNA sequence: TGCGCCAGCAGCCCCGACAGGGGGCTGTACGAGCAGTACTTC. This translates into CASSPDRGLYEQYF.

The table lists this clone with a few counts. J is TRBJ1-2 and V is TRBV2, with 9 bases that match TRBD1. This CDR3 contains 14 residues. After removal of 7 bases from V and 4 bases from J, the junction contained 7 bases not matched to a gene. Germline assignment: CDR1 SNHLY and CDR2 FYNNEI. The CDR3 DNA is TGTGCCAGCAATGAGGACAGGGGTACCTATGGCTACACCTTC. It codes for CASNEDRGTYGYTF.

The chain joins TRBV2 to TRBJ2-2; 9 nucleotides agree with TRBD1. Germline loops: CDR1 SNHLY, CDR2 FYNNEI. The CDR3 loop spans 16 amino acids. Germline trimming cut 9 bases from V and 4 bases from J; bases unmatched to any gene: 12. CDR3 nucleotide sequence: TGTGCCAGTATATTACAGGGGGCGCGTATCACCGGGGAGCTGTTTTTT. Its translation is CASILQGARITGELFF. The full variable domain, completed using reference TRBV2 and TRBJ2-2, is EPEVTQTPSHQVTQMGQEVILRCVPISNHLYFYWYRQILGQKVEFLVSFYNNEISEKSEIFDDQFSVERPDGSNFTLKIRSTKLEDSAMYFCASILQGARITGELFFGEGSRLTVL.

Written as DNA, the CDR3 is TGCGCCAGCAAACTAGCGGGAGGAGGGGAGACCCAGTACTTC. The encoded protein is CASKLAGGGETQYF. The V and J genes are TRBV10-2 and TRBJ2-5, with TRBD2 matching over 12 bases. The junction had 5 bases not matched to a gene; V was cut back by 7 bases and J by 5 bases. Germline V gives CDR1 WSHSY, CDR2 SAAADI. The CDR3 spans 14 residues.

Only one count was recorded for this clone. The chain has TRBV19 and TRBJ1-2, with a possible D match to TRBD1 (6 bases). The CDR3 runs 12 residues. V lost 7 bases, J lost 4 bases, and 10 bases lay in between. Germline CDR1 LNHDA, CDR2 SQIVND (reference sequence). CDR3 sequence (DNA): TGTGCCAGTAACACAGGGTCCTATGGCTACACCTTC. Protein: CASNTGSYGYTF.

A few counts support this clone. The chain has TRBV2 and TRBJ1-2; 8 bases match TRBD1. The J segment lost 3 bases and the V segment lost 5 bases, leaving 11 bases of the junction unmatched. CDR3 length: 16 residues. Germline CDR1 is SNHLY and CDR2 is FYNNEI. CDR3 sequence reads: CASSIRSQGDDYGYTF. In DNA, the CDR3 is TGTGCCAGCAGTATTCGATCACAGGGGGATGACTATGGCTACACCTTC.

V usage is TRBV21-1 and J usage is TRBJ2-3; the table's D call, TRBD2, was not checked against the DNA. TRBV21-1 is a pseudogene locus. The CDR3 has 16 amino acids. The CDR3, as DNA: TGTGCCAGCAGCAAGGGGAGGGGGTCCATGGTAGATACGCAGTATTTT. It translates to CASSKGRGSMVDTQYF.

This clone was detected only a few times. The chain combines TRBV7-9 with TRBJ1-5; D gene unclear. V lost 1 base and J 9 bases, leaving 7 bases between the germline ends. CDR1 and CDR2 (germline): SEHNR, FQNEAQ (reference sequence). The CDR3 spans 12 residues. The CDR3 loop reads CASSLERGPQHF. CDR3 sequence (DNA): TGTGCCAGCAGCTTAGAGCGGGGGCCCCAGCATTTT.

This clone was recorded a few times. This chain uses TRBV7-8 with TRBJ2-7, with unresolved D. The CDR3 consists of 12 residues. V lost 7 bases, J lost 3 bases, and 10 bases lay in between. CDR1 and CDR2 from the germline V gene are SGHVS and FQNEAQ. In DNA form, the CDR3 reads TGTGCCAGCACCTCCTCTAACTACGAGCAGTACTTC. Its translation is CASTSSNYEQYF.

J is TRBJ2-5 and V is TRBV6-5; D perhaps matches TRBD1 (6 bases). The V and J ends lost 0 bases and 3 bases respectively, with 14 bases between them. Per the germline V gene, CDR1 is MNHEY and CDR2 is SVGAGI. This CDR3 comprises 16 residues. CDR3 bases: TGTGCCAGCAGTTACTCGTTACAGGGAAGGAAAGAGACCCAGTACTTC. It encodes CASSYSLQGRKETQYF.

The chain combines TRBV2 with TRBJ2-3; possible D gene TRBD2, 6 bases. CDR1 and CDR2 (germline): SNHLY, FYNNEI. The CDR3 consists of 14 residues. Trimming took 6 bases from V and 0 from J, leaving 10 bases between them. The CDR3 nucleotides read TGTGCCAGCAGCCCCGGGACTAGCACAGATACGCAGTATTTT. Its translation: CASSPGTSTDTQYF.

The chain uses TRBV30 and TRBJ2-7; 8 positions match TRBD1. Per germline, CDR1 GTSNPN and CDR2 SVGIG (reference sequence). The V segment lost 3 bases and the J segment 0 bases; nucleotides outside the gene matches: 7. The CDR3 contains 15 residues. This chain's CDR3 is CAWSEGQVYSYEQYF. The CDR3 bases are TGTGCCTGGAGCGAGGGACAGGTTTACTCCTACGAGCAGTACTTC.

The chain's CDR3 is CASRALMGQGDDYEQYF. DNA of the CDR3: TGTGCCAGCAGAGCATTAATGGGACAGGGAGATGACTACGAGCAGTACTTC. The rearrangement joins TRBV27 to TRBJ2-7; 9 positions agree with TRBD1. There are 17 residues in the CDR3. After removal of 6 bases from V and 3 bases from J, the junction contained 15 bases not matched to a gene. From germline, CDR1 is MNHEY and CDR2 SMNVEV (reference sequence).

This chain connects TRBV11-2 to TRBJ2-7; the match to TRBD2 covers 14 bases. Trimming cost V 3 bases and J 2 bases; bases outside gene matches: 0. From germline, CDR1 is SGHAT and CDR2 FQNNGV. This CDR3 is 15 amino acids long. DNA for the CDR3: TGTGCCAGCAGCTTGACTAGCGGGGGGGCCTACGAGCAGTACTTC. Translation gives CASSLTSGGAYEQYF.

This chain connects TRBV28 to TRBJ1-2, with D perhaps TRBD1 (6 bases). Germline-derived CDR1 and CDR2 are MDHEN and SYDVKM. There are 16 residues in the CDR3. Trimming pared 1 base from V and 8 bases from J, leaving 20 bases between. The CDR3 is CASSLLASQGPVGYTF. In nucleotides, the CDR3 is TGTGCCAGCAGTTTATTAGCGTCCCAGGGGCCAGTCGGCTACACCTTC.

This rearrangement joins TRBV2 to TRBJ1-2; 7 nucleotides agree with TRBD1. Trimming removed 6 bases from V and 3 bases from J; junction bases left unmatched: 4. CDR1 is SNHLY and CDR2 is FYNNEI in the germline V gene. This CDR3 contains 13 residues. The CDR3 sequence is CASSRQGDYGYTF. The DNA for the CDR3 is TGTGCCAGCAGCCGACAGGGAGACTATGGCTACACCTTC.

The V call is TRBV7-8, the J call TRBJ2-1; 14 bases match TRBD2. In germline, CDR1 is SGHVS, CDR2 FQNEAQ. The CDR3 sequence is 19 residues long. The V gene end was trimmed by 5 bases and the J gene end by 4 bases; junction bases not matched to a gene: 13. The CDR3 sequence is CASSEKTSGRDPTYNEQFF. The CDR3 DNA sequence: TGTGCCAGCAGCGAAAAGACTAGCGGGAGGGATCCGACGTACAATGAGCAGTTCTTC.

The chain recombines TRBV9 with TRBJ2-1, with D perhaps TRBD2 (6 bases). Germline V lookup: CDR1 SGDLS, CDR2 YYNGEE. This CDR3 region has 14 residues. V was trimmed by 0 bases and J by 8 bases, leaving 12 bases between them. CDR3 sequence: CASSVVGSGDEQFF. CDR3 nucleotides: TGTGCCAGCAGCGTAGTGGGTTCGGGGGATGAGCAGTTCTTC.

The chain employs TRBV5-1 and TRBJ1-2; 9 positions match TRBD1. Per the germline V gene, CDR1 is SGHRS and CDR2 is YFSETQ. The CDR3 extends over 14 amino acids. The V and J ends lost 3 bases and 3 bases, in that order; junction bases with no gene match: 3. The chain's CDR3 is CASSWDREDYGYTF. CDR3 nucleotide sequence: TGCGCCAGCAGCTGGGACAGGGAAGACTATGGCTACACCTTC.

The table lists this clone with a few counts. V is TRBV19 and J is TRBJ1-5, with 8 bases that match TRBD1. The CDR3 is 14 amino acids. The trim removed 9 bases at V and 2 bases at J, leaving 6 bases unmatched. Germline CDR1 LNHDA, CDR2 SQIVND (reference sequence). The CDR3 loop is CASTGQGGNQPQHF. The CDR3 DNA reads TGTGCCAGCACCGGACAGGGCGGCAATCAGCCCCAGCATTTT.

The chain has TRBV30 and TRBJ2-5; TRBD2 matches 8 bases. Germline loops: CDR1 GTSNPN, CDR2 SVGIG (reference sequence). The V gene end was trimmed by 2 bases and the J gene end by 2 bases; junction bases not matched to a gene: 7. This CDR3 region has 15 residues. As DNA, the CDR3 is TGTGCCTGGAGTAAAGGACTAGCTGGTCAAGAGACCCAGTACTTC. Translating it yields CAWSKGLAGQETQYF.